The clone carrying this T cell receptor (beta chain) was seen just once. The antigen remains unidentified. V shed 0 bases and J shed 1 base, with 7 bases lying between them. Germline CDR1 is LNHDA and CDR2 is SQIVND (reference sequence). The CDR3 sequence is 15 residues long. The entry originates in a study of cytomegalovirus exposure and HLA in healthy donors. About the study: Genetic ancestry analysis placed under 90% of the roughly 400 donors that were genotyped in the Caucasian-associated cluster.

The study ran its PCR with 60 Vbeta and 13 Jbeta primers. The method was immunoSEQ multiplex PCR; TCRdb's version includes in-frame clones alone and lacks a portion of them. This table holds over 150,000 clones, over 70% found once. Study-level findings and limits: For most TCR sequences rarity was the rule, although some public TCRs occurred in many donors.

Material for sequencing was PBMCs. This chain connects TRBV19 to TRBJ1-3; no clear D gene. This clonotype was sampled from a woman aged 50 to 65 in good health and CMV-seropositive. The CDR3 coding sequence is TGTGCCAGTAGTATAGACGGGAGTTCTGGAAACACCATATATTTT. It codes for CASSIDGSSGNTIYF.